The following is a T cell receptor (beta chain) sequence with its context. The sample belongs to a study of cytomegalovirus exposure and HLA in healthy donors. PCR employed 60 Vbeta and 13 Jbeta primers. Sequencing was performed with immunoSEQ multiplex PCR; in TCRdb, only in-frame clones are kept and a portion is missing. The sample lists roughly 100,000 clones, roughly 82% occurring once. The CDR3 is 12 residues long. Trimming took off 1 base at V and 9 bases at J, with 9 bases between the two ends. Germline V gene data show CDR1 as SEHNR and CDR2 as FQNEAQ (reference sequence). This rearrangement joins TRBV7-9 to TRBJ1-1, with D perhaps matching TRBD1 (5 bases). The sample was PBMCs. The TCR sequence derives from a man aged 45-65 years in good health and CMV-seronegative. The CDR3 spells CASSLGQGKAFF. The CDR3 DNA reads as TGTGCCAGCAGCTTAGGTCAGGGAAAAGCTTTCTTT. Variable domain in full (rest from reference TRBV7-9 and TRBJ1-1): DTGVSQNPRHKITKRGQNVTFRCDPISEHNRLYWYRQTLGQGPEFLTYFQNEAQLEKSRLLSDRFSAERPKGSFSTLEIQRTEQGDSAMYLCASSLGQGKAFFGQGTRLTVV.